The rows below give T cell receptor beta chains drawn from one sample of a study of blood T cell repertoires in COVID-19. The assay was immunoSEQ multiplex PCR, and TCRdb's table has in-frame clones only and misses some. The sample includes approximately 340,000 clones, about 89% of them seen just once. The specimen sequenced was PBMCs or T cells enriched from blood (not recorded which). These TCRs come from a woman aged 40 to 49 who had been exposed to COVID-19. Each CDR3 is given with its conserved first and last residue. The order of the fields is CDR3 length, V gene, D gene, J gene, clone size, CDR3 DNA, CDR3 protein. The D gene is left open where the match is weak. Some rows mark clone size as missing; the rest say once, few, many or name a class of expanded clone.

17	TRBV9	TRBD2	TRBJ2-1	once	TGTGCCAGCAGCGTAGACCCAAGCGGGGGAATATACAATGAGCAGTTCTTC	CASSVDPSGGIYNEQFF
16	TRBV5-6	NA	TRBJ1-4	NA	TGTGCCAGCAGCTGGGTCATGGGGCCCGCAGAAGAAAAACTGTTTTTT	CASSWVMGPAEEKLFF
14	TRBV29-1	NA	TRBJ1-1	NA	TGCAGCGTCCGGGCAGGACAGACCAACACTGAAGCTTTCTTT	CSVRAGQTNTEAFF
17	TRBV7-3	TRBD2	TRBJ2-1	NA	TGTGCCAGCAGCCCAGGGACTAGCGGGAGGGCCTACAATGAGCAGTTCTTC	CASSPGTSGRAYNEQFF
14	TRBV6-6	TRBD1	TRBJ2-7	once	TGTGCCAGCAGTCGACAGGGGACCATAGACGAGCAGTACTTC	CASSRQGTIDEQYF
16	TRBV4-1	TRBD2	TRBJ2-2	NA	TGCGCCAGCAGCCACGGACTAGCGGGTGGGACCGGGGAGCTGTTTTTT	CASSHGLAGGTGELFF
14	TRBV6-5	TRBD2	TRBJ2-1	few	TGTGCCAGCAGTCAGCGGACTAGCGGCGATGAGCAGTTCTTC	CASSQRTSGDEQFF
15	TRBV5-1	TRBD2	TRBJ2-1	NA	TGCGCCAGCAGCTTAGCGGGAGGTAACTACAATGAGCAGTTCTTC	CASSLAGGNYNEQFF
15	TRBV30	TRBD1	TRBJ1-3	NA	TGTGCCTGGAAGGGACAGGGCCTAAGAGGAAACACCATATATTTT	CAWKGQGLRGNTIYF
15	TRBV7-8	TRBD1	TRBJ1-5	NA	TGTGCCAGCAGCTTCAGGGGGAGCGGCAATCAGCCCCAGCATTTT	CASSFRGSGNQPQHF
15	TRBV19	TRBD1	TRBJ1-2	NA	TGTGCCAGTACCGACAGGGACGGAGGTAACTATGGCTACACCTTC	CASTDRDGGNYGYTF
15	TRBV24-1	TRBD2	TRBJ2-1	once	TGTGCCACCAGTGACAGCGGGAACACCTACAATGAGCAGTTCTTC	CATSDSGNTYNEQFF
18	TRBV25-1	TRBD1	TRBJ2-3	NA	TGTGCCAGCAGTGAACCCGGGACAGGGGATGGAGGCACAGATACGCAGTATTTT	CASSEPGTGDGGTDTQYF
13	TRBV30	TRBD2	TRBJ2-1	NA	TGTGCCTGGTGGGACTACACCTACAATGAGCAGTTCTTC	CAWWDYTYNEQFF
16	TRBV27	TRBD1	TRBJ1-1	NA	TGTGCCAGCACCTCTCACCGGGGACAGCGCAACACTGAAGCTTTCTTT	CASTSHRGQRNTEAFF
16	TRBV4-3	NA	TRBJ2-1	few	TGCGCCAGCAGCCAAGACAATCCGGGAACCTACAATGAGCAGTTCTTC	CASSQDNPGTYNEQFF
14	TRBV7-9	NA	TRBJ1-1	NA	TGTGCCAGCACTCCCAGGGCGGGAGGGTCTGAAGCTTTCTTT	CASTPRAGGSEAFF
15	TRBV7-2	NA	TRBJ2-2	NA	TGTGCCAGCAGCTTAGTCAGGGGTGGAACCGGGGAGCTGTTTTTT	CASSLVRGGTGELFF
16	TRBV27	NA	TRBJ2-2	NA	NA	CASSFFGQANTGELFF
14	TRBV7-2	TRBD2	TRBJ2-3	NA	TGTGCCAGCAGCCAGGGACTAGCTACAGATACGCAGTATTTT	CASSQGLATDTQYF
14	TRBV11-2	TRBD1	TRBJ2-7	few	TGTGCCAGCAGCGACAGGGGGTTCGGGAACGAGCAGTACTTC	CASSDRGFGNEQYF
15	TRBV19	NA	TRBJ1-5	NA	TGTGCCAGTAGATGGACAGCTAATAGCAATCAGCCCCAGCATTTT	CASRWTANSNQPQHF
14	TRBV7-8	NA	TRBJ1-3	NA	TGTGCCAGCAGCTTAGAAAGACTCCCCTACACCATATATTTT	CASSLERLPYTIYF
14	TRBV19	NA	TRBJ1-1	NA	TGTGCCAGTAGTATAGATCGGGGAGGAGCTGAAGCTTTCTTT	CASSIDRGGAEAFF
15	TRBV7-2	NA	TRBJ1-1	NA	TGTGCCAGCAGCTCGCAACAGGGAATCAGCACTGAAGCTTTCTTT	CASSSQQGISTEAFF
18	TRBV5-1	TRBD2	TRBJ2-3	NA	TGCGCCAGCAGCAGAGATACCGGGACTAGCGGGGGTGCAGATACGCAGTATTTT	CASSRDTGTSGGADTQYF
15	TRBV24-1	TRBD1	TRBJ1-5	NA	TGTGCCACCAGTGATTTGGAACAGGGGGATCAGCCCCAGCATTTT	CATSDLEQGDQPQHF
13	TRBV7-6	NA	TRBJ1-2	NA	TGTGCCAGCAGCCTCAGGGGAGCGGAGGGCTACACCTTC	CASSLRGAEGYTF
17	TRBV3-1/TRBV3-2	TRBD1	TRBJ2-6	NA	TGTGCCAGCAGCCCCTGGGACAGGGGGTTTGGGGCCAACGTCCTGACTTTC	CASSPWDRGFGANVLTF
15	TRBV7-9	NA	TRBJ1-2	NA	TGTGCCAGCAGCCGAGCGGGCGCCAGAAGGGACGGCTACACCTTC	CASSRAGARRDGYTF
15	TRBV7-6	TRBD1	TRBJ1-6	NA	TGTGCCAGCAGCTTAGTATCAGGGGGAGATTCACCCCTCCACTTT	CASSLVSGGDSPLHF
13	TRBV20-1	NA	TRBJ1-1	few	TGCAGTGCTAGTAGAGGAGGGGACACTGAAGCTTTCTTT	CSASRGGDTEAFF
16	TRBV7-2	NA	TRBJ2-6	NA	TGTGCCAGCAGCTTAGTATCGGGTTCTGGGGCCAACGTCCTGACTTTC	CASSLVSGSGANVLTF
13	TRBV6-5	NA	TRBJ1-1	NA	TGTGCCAGCAGTTATAGGGGGAACGCTGAAGCTTTCTTT	CASSYRGNAEAFF
16	TRBV27	NA	TRBJ1-1	NA	TGTGCCAGCGCACCGCCTGGGGTCCGAGGGTTCTCTGAAGCTTTCTTT	CASAPPGVRGFSEAFF
16	TRBV7-3	TRBD2	TRBJ2-1	few	TGTGCCAGCAGCTTAATCCCGGGAGGCTCCTACAATGAGCAGTTCTTC	CASSLIPGGSYNEQFF
14	TRBV5-4	NA	TRBJ1-2	NA	TGTGCCAGCAGCTTGCGCGGGGCAAACTATGGCTACACCTTC	CASSLRGANYGYTF
15	TRBV19	TRBD2	TRBJ2-5	NA	TGTGCCAGTAGTATAGGGTCTAGCGGGAGAGAGACCCAGTACTTC	CASSIGSSGRETQYF
15	TRBV7-6	NA	TRBJ1-4	few	TGTGCCAGCAGCTTAGAGGGCAGGGGTAATGAAAAACTGTTTTTT	CASSLEGRGNEKLFF
15	TRBV5-1	TRBD2	TRBJ2-1	NA	TGCGCCAGCAGCTTACCTAGCGGGTCCTACAATGAGCAGTTCTTC	CASSLPSGSYNEQFF
16	TRBV2	TRBD1	TRBJ1-1	NA	TGTGCCAGCAGTGAACGGACAGGGGCGACGAACACTGAAGCTTTCTTT	CASSERTGATNTEAFF
16	TRBV2	NA	TRBJ1-1	NA	TGTGCCAGCCTTAAGTTAGGGGTCGAGATGAACACTGAAGCTTTCTTT	CASLKLGVEMNTEAFF
15	TRBV9	TRBD2	TRBJ2-1	NA	TGTGCCAGCAGCGTCCTAGCGGGAGGATACAATGAGCAGTTCTTC	CASSVLAGGYNEQFF
12	TRBV5-1	NA	TRBJ2-7	NA	TGCGCCAGCAGCTTGACTACCTACGAGCAGTACTTC	CASSLTTYEQYF
15	TRBV4-3	TRBD1	TRBJ2-7	NA	TGCGCCAGCAGCCCGTCCGGGACAGGGAGATACGAGCAGTACTTC	CASSPSGTGRYEQYF
16	TRBV19	TRBD1	TRBJ1-6	NA	TGTGCCAGTAGTATAGTCCGCACAGGGGGCAATTCACCCCTCCACTTT	CASSIVRTGGNSPLHF
14	TRBV28	NA	TRBJ1-5	NA	TGTGCCAGCAGTTTATGGGGAGGGACTCAGCCCCAGCATTTT	CASSLWGGTQPQHF
20	TRBV29-1	NA	TRBJ1-1	NA	TGCAGCGTCCTGACCATGAGCGGGTCGACCGTAGCCATGAAGGACACTGAAGCTTTCTTT	CSVLTMSGSTVAMKDTEAFF
17	TRBV27	TRBD1	TRBJ2-4	NA	TGTGCCAGCAGTCCCGGGACAGGCGGGTATGGCAAAAACATTCAGTACTTC	CASSPGTGGYGKNIQYF
14	TRBV2	NA	TRBJ1-5	NA	TGTGCCAGCAGTGAGGTGGACAGAATGAGGCCCCAGCATTTT	CASSEVDRMRPQHF